This T cell receptor beta chain emerged from a study of beta chain features in type 1 diabetes. For the study at large: Cell yields, age and gender were similar between patients and healthy donors.

There are a few counts of this clone. The antigen remains unidentified. Sorting based on CD45RO/CCR7/CD25/CD127/CD95/CD27 separated CD4+ naive, central memory, regulatory and stem cell-like memory cells. The ends lost 0 bases at V and 2 bases at J; junction bases unmatched: 4. CDR1 LGHNA and CDR2 YSLEER come from the germline V gene. The CDR3 has 17 amino acids. Study-wide points: Equally in patients and controls, PCR might preferentially amplify shorter templates.

The authors reverse transcribed all of the isolated RNA, so sequencing captured expressed TCRB transcripts. The repertoire was sequenced with immunoSEQ multiplex PCR; TCRdb's copy has only in-frame clones and lacks some. The sample shows about 140,000 clones, 6% to 7.5% of them seen only once. The source of this sequence is a woman aged 25-40 years in good health. This chain joins TRBV4-3 and TRBJ2-2, with 9 bases matching TRBD2. The specimen sequenced was central memory CD4+ T cells from blood. DNA of the CDR3: TGCGCCAGCAGCCAAGATGTAGCGGGGGTAAACACCGGGGAGCTGTTTTTT. Translation: CASSQDVAGVNTGELFF.